This T cell receptor (beta chain) appears in the sequencing data of a study of shared clonotypes between healthy human individuals. Whole-study results and caveats: Larger estimated richness was generally seen in naive subsets than in memory subsets.

Between the trimmed V and J ends, which lost 0 bases and 10 bases, there was a span of 24 bases. Germline V gene sequence: CDR1 SGHRS, CDR2 YFSETQ. The CDR3 sequence is 17 residues long. Comment on this clone: The antigen is unknown.

Sequencing used immunoSEQ multiplex PCR; TCRdb keeps in-frame clones, though not all of them. The sample includes around 1,900,000 clones, just over 90% of them seen just once. Naive-designated CD8 cells lacked CD45RO, were positively enriched for CCR7, and omitted terminally differentiated effector memory CD45RA+ cells. The J gene is TRBJ2-3, the V gene TRBV5-1; maybe TRBD2 (5 bases). Material: naive CD8+ T cells from PBMCs. The TCR was taken from a man between 18 and 29 years old in good health. Some clones in this sample may be carry-over from other donors' samples. CDR3: CASSLDYMAGPVVAQYF. Written as DNA, the CDR3 is TGCGCCAGCAGCTTGGACTATATGGCGGGCCCGGTGGTTGCGCAGTATTTT.